Each of the 5 T cell receptor beta chains below was sequenced from the same sample in a study of blood T cell repertoires in COVID-19. This table comes from immunoSEQ multiplex PCR, and its TCRdb copy is limited to in-frame clones, with some not included. The sample lists around 150,000 clones, 86% seen once, with around 8.2% in the top ten. Sequenced: peripheral blood. These TCRs come from a man aged 55 to 70 with acute or convalescent COVID-19.

A word on this clone: In the same sample, other DNA sequences code for this CDR3. This chain joins TRBV9 and TRBJ2-7; TRBD1 aligns across 10 bases. The germline V gene has CDR1 SGDLS and CDR2 YYNGEE. The CDR3 length is 15 residues. V was clipped by 0 bases and J by 3 bases; unmatched bases: 3. The CDR3 coding sequence is TGTGCCAGCAGCGTAGGGACAGGGGGTTTCTACGAGCAGTACTTC. Protein: CASSVGTGGFYEQYF. Looking up the rest from reference TRBV9 and TRBJ2-7 gives the full variable domain: DSGVTQTPKHLITATGQRVTLRCSPRSGDLSVYWYQQSLDQGLQFLIQYYNGEERAKGNILERFSAQQFPDLHSELNLSSLELGDSALYFCASSVGTGGFYEQYFGPGTRLTVT.

This chain's CDR3 is CASRPGTGYNEQFF. DNA of the CDR3: TGTGCCAGCAGGCCCGGGACAGGGTACAATGAGCAGTTCTTC. The gene calls are TRBV2 and TRBJ2-1; the match to TRBD1 covers 9 bases. Germline V gene sequence: CDR1 SNHLY, CDR2 FYNNEI. Trimming removed 6 bases from V and 4 bases from J; junction bases left unmatched: 4. This CDR3 comprises 14 residues.

The chain carries TRBV7-2 and TRBJ1-6; TRBD1 might be the D (5 bases). The germline CDR1 and CDR2 sequences are SGHTA and FQGNSA. Trimming removed 0 bases from V and 6 bases from J, with 12 bases in between. The CDR3 is 16 residues long. CDR3 sequence reads: CASSLAGGDLNSPLHF. CDR3 in DNA: TGTGCCAGCAGCTTAGCGGGGGGGGATCTTAATTCACCCCTCCACTTT.

This chain joins TRBV9 and TRBJ2-5; D might be TRBD2 (5 bases). V shed 0 bases and J shed 1 base, with 13 bases lying between them. There are 16 residues in the CDR3. In germline, CDR1 is SGDLS, CDR2 YYNGEE. CDR3: CASSVVGSLIQETQYF. CDR3 nucleotides: TGTGCCAGCAGCGTAGTAGGGAGTTTGATCCAAGAGACCCAGTACTTC.

The chain recombines TRBV28 with TRBJ2-7; TRBD1 might be the D (6 bases). The CDR3 runs to 14 residues. The V and J ends lost 7 bases and 2 bases respectively, with 15 bases between them. Germline values: CDR1 MDHEN, CDR2 SYDVKM. The CDR3 DNA follows: TGTGCCAGCACCCCTGGGGGCCTACCCTACGAGCAGTACTTC. Translation: CASTPGGLPYEQYF. The variable domain in full, with the rest retrieved from reference TRBV28 and TRBJ2-7, is DVKVTQSSRYLVKRTGEKVFLECVQDMDHENMFWYRQDPGLGLRLIYFSYDVKMKEKGDIPEGYSVSREKKERFSLILESASTNQTSMYLCASTPGGLPYEQYFGPGTRLTVT.